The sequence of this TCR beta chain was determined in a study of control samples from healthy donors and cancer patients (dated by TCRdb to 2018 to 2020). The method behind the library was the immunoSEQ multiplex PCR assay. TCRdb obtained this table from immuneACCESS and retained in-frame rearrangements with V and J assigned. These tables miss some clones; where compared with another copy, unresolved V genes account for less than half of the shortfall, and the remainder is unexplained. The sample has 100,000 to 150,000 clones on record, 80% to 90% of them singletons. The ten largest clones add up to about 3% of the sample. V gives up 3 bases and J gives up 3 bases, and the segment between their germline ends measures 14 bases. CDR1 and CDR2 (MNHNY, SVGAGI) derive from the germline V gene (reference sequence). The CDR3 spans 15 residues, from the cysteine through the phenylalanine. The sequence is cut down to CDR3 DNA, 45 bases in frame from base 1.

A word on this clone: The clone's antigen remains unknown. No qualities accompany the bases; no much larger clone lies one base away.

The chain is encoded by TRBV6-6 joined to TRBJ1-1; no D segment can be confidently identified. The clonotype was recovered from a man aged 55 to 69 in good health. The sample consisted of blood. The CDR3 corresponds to CASSYLDGRDTEAFF. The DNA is TGTGCCAGCAGTTATCTGGACGGCCGGGACACTGAAGCTTTCTTT.